This TCR beta chain is drawn from a study of beta chain features in type 1 diabetes (dated by TCRdb to the late 2010s). With regard to the full study: No differences in mean age, gender distribution, total cell number or subset yield were found between patients and healthy donors. A total of around 100 million sorted cells were examined across all samples, and RNA yield correlated strongly with the number of cells per subset. In the study, TCRB repertoires of sorted circulating CD4+ T cell subsets from recently diagnosed type 1 diabetes patients were compared with those of matched healthy donors. Naive and central memory subsets were obtained from all 30 or so donors, but regulatory and stem cell-like memory subsets were isolated from only 8 patients and roughly 8 healthy donors.

In the case of this clone: Its antigen is not yet known. Base quality data are lacking; no much larger clone is found one base away.

Reading the germline V gene (reference sequence) gives CDR1 DFQATT and CDR2 SNEGSKA. V and J lose 6 bases and 1 base, and a span of 4 bases separates them. Including cysteine and phenylalanine, the CDR3 has 10 amino acids. Of all the DNA, just the CDR3 is kept, 30 bases in frame from base 1. The entire isolated RNA was reverse transcribed using the High Capacity cDNA Reverse Transcription Kit, and thus expressed TCRB transcripts were sequenced. Deep immunoSEQ sequencing was applied to naive, central memory and regulatory T cell samples, giving an average of roughly 3.5 million total reads per sample. Sorted cells were lysed in RLT buffer and RNA was extracted with DNase-treated RNeasy Micro or Mini kits, depending on cell number. Each cell subset was processed separately to prevent cross-contamination, with patient and healthy donor samples processed together. Using the immunoSEQ multiplex PCR, TCRB sequences were amplified from cDNA into 87-bp fragments spanning the CDR3 region. Sequencing of the amplicons was performed on the Illumina HiSeq platform. As for how the authors treated the data: Synthetic template baselines were used to correct PCR bias computationally, reads within Hamming distance 2 were collapsed, and singletons that could not be merged were discarded. Reads were aligned against IMGT so that V, D and J genes, CDR3 length and insertions or deletions at six rearrangement sites could be assigned. Within each subset, clonotype counts were normalized to sorted cell number, and only after that were true diversity and Gini coefficients computed with the tcR R package. The overlap coefficient, calculated on TCRB nucleotide sequences, was used to measure repertoire sharing. TCRdb stores this immuneACCESS table with in-frame sequences only. Part of the clones is absent; in the studies checked, under half of the shortfall reflects unresolved V genes, and no reason is known for the rest. The DNA was the basis for D and trimming; V, J and clone size are from that table. The sample table holds about 220,000 clones, of which approximately 11% were seen once. The ten largest clones represent 1% to 1.5% of the sample.

Results and caveats for the whole study, not just this receptor: Because cDNA was sequenced instead of genomic DNA, highly expressing activated cells could be over-represented, though the groups showed no difference in activation or CD3 levels. Only small numbers of individuals were included in the HLA sub-analyses, which left unresolved whether HLA type had any influence on TCRB rearrangement. PCR may preferentially amplify shorter templates, but because patient and control samples were amplified and corrected together, any resulting skew would affect both groups equally. Naive, central memory and regulatory TCRB repertoires appeared more similar among patients than among healthy donors. In all four CD4+ subsets, TCRB CDR3 length was moderately but significantly shorter in type 1 diabetes patients. At VDJ recombination sites, patients with type 1 diabetes made fewer insertions and deleted more nucleotides, a pattern implying thymic rearrangement abnormalities.

Each donor gave one peripheral blood draw, about 110 mL on average, collected into heparinised tubes. Using a panel that included CD45RO, CCR7, CD25, CD127, CD95 and CD27, naive, central memory, regulatory and stem cell-like memory CD4+ T cells were sorted on a BD FACSAria II. Purity was above 95% for every sorted population. PBMCs were isolated immediately by Lymphoprep density gradient centrifugation and stained directly without culture. So that batch effects would be minimized, each experiment stained and sorted samples in pairs, pairing one healthy donor with one patient. The sequenced material came from central memory CD4+ T cells from blood. This clonotype was sampled from a man aged 18 to 30 in good health. The sequence links TRBV20-1 to TRBJ2-7, with no confidently assigned D gene. In nucleotides, the sequence is TGCAGTGCCGCATCCTACGAGCAGTACTTC. Its translation is CSAASYEQYF.